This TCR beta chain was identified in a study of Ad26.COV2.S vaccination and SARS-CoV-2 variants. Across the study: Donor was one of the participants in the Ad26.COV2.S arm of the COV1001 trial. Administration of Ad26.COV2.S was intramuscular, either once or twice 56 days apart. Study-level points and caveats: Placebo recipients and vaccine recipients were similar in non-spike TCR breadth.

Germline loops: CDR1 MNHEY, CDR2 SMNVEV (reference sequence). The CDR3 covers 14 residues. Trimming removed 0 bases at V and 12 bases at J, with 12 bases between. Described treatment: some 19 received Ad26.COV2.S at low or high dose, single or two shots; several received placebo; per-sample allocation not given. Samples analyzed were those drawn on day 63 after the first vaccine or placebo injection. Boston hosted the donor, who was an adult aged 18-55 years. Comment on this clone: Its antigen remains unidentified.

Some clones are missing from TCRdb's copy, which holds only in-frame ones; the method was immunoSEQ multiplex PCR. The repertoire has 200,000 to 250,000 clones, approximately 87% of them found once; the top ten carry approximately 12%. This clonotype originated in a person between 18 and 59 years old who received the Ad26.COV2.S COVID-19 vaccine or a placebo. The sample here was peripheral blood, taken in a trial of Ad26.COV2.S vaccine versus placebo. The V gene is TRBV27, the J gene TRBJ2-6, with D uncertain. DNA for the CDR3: TGTGCCAGCAGTTTATCGGCGGCCCCTACCGTCCTGACTTTC. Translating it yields CASSLSAAPTVLTF.